This entry lists 7 T cell receptor beta chains sequenced from one sample in a study of T cell repertoires in cytomegalovirus infection. MiXCR, applied by TCRdb to the reads, yields one record per CDR3 protein. The sample carries 630,000 or so distinct CDR3 sequences, roughly 24% recorded once. The sequenced sample consisted of CD8+ T cells from PBMCs. Source of these receptors: a human donor in good health (CMV status not recorded). Some clones in this sample may be carry-over from other donors' samples.

This clonotype turned up a few times. Its ends do not fully match the called genes, so a read error is possible. The CDR3 coding sequence is TGCGCCAGCAGCCAAGCCGGGACAGTGAACGCCGGGGAGCTGTTTTTT. Translated, it gives CASSQAGTVNAGELFF. V gene TRBV4-3 combines with J gene TRBJ2-2, with 7 nucleotides matching TRBD1. The germline V gene has CDR1 LGHNA and CDR2 YSLEER. This CDR3 comprises 16 residues.

This clonotype was recorded once. This sequence joins TRBV7-6 and TRBJ1-3; D not resolved. Germline V gives CDR1 SGHVS, CDR2 FNYEAQ. CDR3 length: 16 amino acids. V lost 1 base to trimming and J lost 4 bases, with 14 bases between them. The CDR3 bases are TGTGCCAGCAGCTTAGGCCCGACTGAGGCGGGAAACACCATATATTTT. Encoded protein: CASSLGPTEAGNTIYF.

This clonotype has at least ten counts. In DNA form, the CDR3 reads TGTGCCAGTAAGGGTGGAAAGGTCATTTCCCGCTCTGGGGCCAACGTCCTGACTTTC. Translated: CASKGGKVISRSGANVLTF. The chain is built from TRBV19 and TRBJ2-6; D is ambiguous. Trimming removed 7 bases at V and 0 bases at J, with 22 bases between. This CDR3 is built from 19 residues. Germline lookup yields CDR1 LNHDA and CDR2 SQIVND (reference sequence).

In this sample, this clonotype turned up a few times. The chain recombines TRBV6-5 with TRBJ1-5; D call uncertain. Germline V gives CDR1 MNHEY, CDR2 SVGAGI. The V end lost 4 bases, the J end lost 5 bases, and 12 bases lay between the germline ends. The CDR3 is 14 residues long. CDR3 in DNA: TGTGCCAGCAGTTTGGATAGGGCCTATCAGCCCCAGCATTTT. Translated, it gives CASSLDRAYQPQHF.

Comments on this clonotype: Germline and junction disagree at one end, which may indicate a read error. The rearrangement joins TRBV7-2 to TRBJ2-5; D gene ambiguous. The germline V gene encodes CDR1 SGHTA and CDR2 FQGNSA. The CDR3 is made up of 15 amino acids. The CDR3 DNA follows: TGTGCCAGCGGCTTAGGAAGGATTCTCGAAGAGACCCAGTACTTC. It translates to CASGLGRILEETQYF.

V gene TRBV6-6 combines with J gene TRBJ1-2; 8 bases are a match to TRBD1. J lost 4 bases, V lost 6 bases, and 10 bases had no gene match. Germline V gives CDR1 MNHNY, CDR2 SVGAGI (reference sequence). The CDR3 runs 15 residues. CDR3 residues: CASSLTGASLYGYTF. The CDR3 region has the DNA TGTGCCAGCAGCCTGACAGGGGCTTCACTCTATGGCTACACCTTC.

Note on this clonotype: The junction departs from the called germline gene at one end, perhaps through a read error. V is TRBV4-1 and J is TRBJ2-5; weak D call: TRBD1 (7 bases). This CDR3 contains 13 residues. Germline lookup yields CDR1 MGHRA and CDR2 YSYEKL. This CDR3 reads CASGQGGRETQYF. CDR3 sequence (DNA): TGTGCCAGTGGTCAGGGGGGCCGGGAGACCCAGTACTTC.